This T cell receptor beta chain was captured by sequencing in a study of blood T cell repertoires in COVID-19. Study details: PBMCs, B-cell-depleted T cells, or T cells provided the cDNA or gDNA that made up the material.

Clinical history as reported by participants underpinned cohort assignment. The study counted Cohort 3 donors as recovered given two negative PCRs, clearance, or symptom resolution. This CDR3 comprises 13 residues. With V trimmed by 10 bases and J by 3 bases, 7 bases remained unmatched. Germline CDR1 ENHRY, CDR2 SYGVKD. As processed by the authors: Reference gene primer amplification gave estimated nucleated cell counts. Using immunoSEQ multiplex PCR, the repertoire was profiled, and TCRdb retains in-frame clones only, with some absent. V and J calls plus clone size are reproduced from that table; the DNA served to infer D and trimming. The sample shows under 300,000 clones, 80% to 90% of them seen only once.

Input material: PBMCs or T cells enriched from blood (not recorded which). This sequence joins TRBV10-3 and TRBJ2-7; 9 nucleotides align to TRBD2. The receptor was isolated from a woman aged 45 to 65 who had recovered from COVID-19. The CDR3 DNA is TGTGCCACCTCTAGCGGGACCGACTACGAGCAGTACTTC. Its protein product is CATSSGTDYEQYF.